This passage covers 28 T cell receptor beta chains from one sample sequenced in a study of T-cell reconstitution after alpha-beta-depleted transplantation in children (dated by TCRdb to the mid-2010s). The library relied on PCR. Sequencing instrument: Illumina HiSeq 2500. TCR libraries were prepared with molecular barcoding, using unique molecular identifiers to normalize TCRbeta repertoire quantification. TCRdb cleaned the public reads at Q25 with fastp, built clones with MiXCR and kept in-frame beta chains. Rows with one shared CDR3 protein collapse into an entry with the most common genes and DNA. Recorded for this sample are 580,000 or so distinct CDR3 sequences; 20% to 25% of them occurred a single time. The ten largest clones take up around 14% of the sample. This specimen's treatment or condition label, interpreted: allogeneic hematopoietic cell transplantation with graft depleted of TCRalphabeta T cells and CD19 B cells.

This specimen was PBMCs, mostly from graft donor cells, taken 360 days after TCRalphabeta/CD19-depleted stem cell transplant. The source is a boy younger than two who had a stem cell transplant for acute myeloid leukemia, so the T cells may come from the graft donor.

This clonotype was counted at least ten times. The J gene is TRBJ2-2, the V gene TRBV7-6; D gene ambiguous. The CDR3 has 15 amino acids. The germline V gene has CDR1 SGHVS and CDR2 FNYEAQ. V was cut by 1 base and J by 3 bases, with 9 bases left in between. The CDR3 DNA follows: TGTGCCAGCAGCTTAGTGCTGGGGTACACCGGGGAGCTGTTTTTT. Its protein is CASSLVLGYTGELFF.

This clonotype occurred a few times. The chain employs TRBV29-1 and TRBJ1-1; 9 positions match TRBD1. CDR3 length: 16 amino acids. Trimming cost V 5 bases and J 2 bases; bases outside gene matches: 12. Germline-derived CDR1 and CDR2 are SQVTM and ANQGSEA. The CDR3 sequence is CSVPRPGQGSNTEAFF. The CDR3 nucleotides are TGCAGCGTTCCGAGACCGGGACAGGGAAGTAACACTGAAGCTTTCTTT.

In this sample, this clonotype turned up many times. The chain employs TRBV27 and TRBJ1-2; 8 bases are shared with TRBD1. Trimming removed 4 bases from V and 7 bases from J; junction bases left unmatched: 2. The CDR3 length is 12 residues. CDR1 is MNHEY and CDR2 is SMNVEV in the germline V gene (reference sequence). Written as DNA, the CDR3 is TGTGCCAGCAGTTGGACAGGGAGTGGCTACACCTTC. As protein: CASSWTGSGYTF.

The J gene is TRBJ2-3, the V gene TRBV6-1, with 10 bases aligning to TRBD2. The trim removed 5 bases at V and 1 base at J, leaving 6 bases unmatched. The CDR3 covers 16 residues. Germline loops: CDR1 MNHNS, CDR2 SASEGT. The CDR3 protein is CASSRPSGGGTDTQYF. The CDR3 coding sequence is TGTGCCAGCAGTCGTCCTAGCGGGGGAGGCACAGATACGCAGTATTTT.

The sample holds many counts of this clonotype. V and J are TRBV7-2 and TRBJ2-7; D may be TRBD1 or TRBD2 (5 bases each). CDR1 SGHTA and CDR2 FQGNSA come from the germline V gene. V dropped 6 bases and J dropped 4 bases, with 13 bases sitting between them. The CDR3 sequence is 13 residues long. The chain's CDR3 is CASRGPAVYEQYF. CDR3 in DNA: TGTGCCAGCAGGGGGCCAGCGGTTTACGAGCAGTACTTC.

The table lists this clonotype with a few counts. For the CDR3, the DNA is TGTGCCAGCAGCTCCCGTATCGGGGGGCGCTCCTACGAGCAGTACTTC. Translation gives CASSSRIGGRSYEQYF. This rearrangement joins TRBV7-2 to TRBJ2-7; D might be TRBD2 (7 bases). The CDR3 totals 16 residues. Germline-derived CDR1 and CDR2 are SGHTA and FQGNSA. Trimming pared 4 bases from V and 0 bases from J, leaving 16 bases between.

This clonotype was detected only a few times. V and J are TRBV29-1 and TRBJ1-1; possible D gene TRBD1, 5 bases. Germline V gives CDR1 SQVTM, CDR2 ANQGSEA. The CDR3 length is 14 residues. Deletions cut 7 bases from V and 0 bases from J, with 15 bases between. The CDR3 DNA follows: TGCAGCGCGTGGAAGGGACTAATGAACACTGAAGCTTTCTTT. Its protein product is CSAWKGLMNTEAFF.

Ten or more counts support this clonotype. The chain is built from TRBV11-2 and TRBJ1-6; no clear D gene. The germline V gene encodes CDR1 SGHAT and CDR2 FQNNGV. The CDR3 loop spans 18 amino acids. The germline V and J ends were trimmed by 1 base and 1 base, with 14 bases remaining between them. CDR3 amino acids: CASSLVPPGKSYNSPLHF. The CDR3 region has the DNA TGTGCCAGCAGCTTAGTTCCACCGGGGAAGTCCTATAATTCACCCCTCCACTTT.

The chain recombines TRBV20-1 with TRBJ2-7, with 9 bases matching TRBD1. Per germline, CDR1 DFQATT and CDR2 SNEGSKA (reference sequence). This CDR3 comprises 14 residues. Trimming cost V 4 bases and J 7 bases; bases outside gene matches: 11. The CDR3 nucleotides read TGCAGTGCTACCCATCCGACAGGGGGTAATGAGCAGTACTTC. Translated, it gives CSATHPTGGNEQYF.

The genes are TRBV12-3 or TRBV12-4 and TRBJ1-3; D is perhaps TRBD1 (6 bases). This CDR3 has 15 amino acids. The ends were cut back, 5 bases at V and 2 bases at J, with 13 bases in the middle. The CDR3 DNA is TGTGCCAGCAGTCCTAGCCGGGGGCCTGGAAACACCATATATTTT. It is translated as CASSPSRGPGNTIYF.

This clonotype was seen a handful of times. The chain recombines TRBV13 with TRBJ2-6, with 9 bases identical to TRBD1. This CDR3 has 18 residues. Germline V gene sequence: CDR1 PRHDT, CDR2 FYEKMQ (reference sequence). V was pared by 5 bases and J by 4 bases, with 12 bases of the junction left unmatched. Written as DNA, the CDR3 is TGTGCCAGCAGCCCCATCGGACAGGGGATGGCAGGGGCCAACGTCCTGACTTTC. Amino acid sequence: CASSPIGQGMAGANVLTF. Full variable domain (missing parts from reference TRBV13 and TRBJ2-6): AAGVIQSPRHLIKEKRETATLKCYPIPRHDTVYWYQQGPGQDPQFLISFYEKMQSDKGSIPDRFSAQQFSDYHSELNMSSLELGDSALYFCASSPIGQGMAGANVLTFGAGSRLTVL.

This clonotype has only a few counts. The chain employs TRBV29-1 and TRBJ1-2; unclear D gene. The CDR3 runs 13 residues. The germline V gene has CDR1 SQVTM and CDR2 ANQGSEA. Trimming cost V 3 bases and J 3 bases, with 11 bases left between them. In nucleotides, the CDR3 is TGCAGCGTTGATTCCGGTGGGGACTATGGCTACACCTTC. Its protein is CSVDSGGDYGYTF.

The chain combines TRBV29-1 with TRBJ2-7; D may match TRBD1 or TRBD2 (5 bases each). Trimming stripped 4 bases from V and 2 bases from J, with 12 bases between. The CDR3 has 13 residues. CDR1 and CDR2 from the germline V gene are SQVTM and ANQGSEA. CDR3 sequence (DNA): TGCAGCGTTGTTGGGGGTCTAGCCTACGAGCAGTACTTC. Residues: CSVVGGLAYEQYF.

The gene calls are TRBV28 and TRBJ1-4, with D hard to call. The CDR3 length is 15 residues. Per germline, CDR1 MDHEN and CDR2 SYDVKM. V dropped 6 bases and J dropped 0 bases, with 11 bases sitting between them. The CDR3 spells CASRAAPATNEKLFF. The CDR3 DNA sequence: TGTGCCAGCAGAGCCGCCCCCGCAACTAATGAAAAACTGTTTTTT.

This clonotype was found a few times. The chain links TRBV15 to TRBJ2-2; perhaps TRBD1 as D (6 bases). V lost 0 bases to trimming and J lost 7 bases, with 9 bases between them. The CDR3 has 14 residues. Germline CDR1 reads LNHNV; CDR2 reads YYDKDF (reference sequence). CDR3 sequence: CATSRDKGVGELFF. The CDR3, as DNA: TGTGCCACCAGCAGAGATAAGGGGGTCGGGGAGCTGTTTTTT.

This clonotype turned up a few times. V gene TRBV27 combines with J gene TRBJ2-2; TRBD1 matches 9 bases. Germline V lookup: CDR1 MNHEY, CDR2 SMNVEV (reference sequence). J was trimmed by 7 bases and V by 5 bases; bases with no gene match: 5. This CDR3 region has 14 residues. The CDR3 bases are TGTGCCAGCAGTCCCGGGACAGGGATCGGGGAGCTGTTTTTT. This encodes CASSPGTGIGELFF.

This chain joins TRBV5-1 and TRBJ1-1; 7 nucleotides align to TRBD1. The CDR3 runs to 15 residues. Germline V gives CDR1 SGHRS, CDR2 YFSETQ. Germline trimming cut 3 bases from V and 1 base from J; bases unmatched to any gene: 6. Here the CDR3 reads CASSSGQNKNTEAFF. For the CDR3, the DNA is TGCGCCAGCAGCTCGGGACAGAATAAGAACACTGAAGCTTTCTTT.

The chain links TRBV4-3 to TRBJ2-3; D may be TRBD1 (6 bases). The V and J ends lost 1 base and 6 bases respectively, with 23 bases between them. This CDR3 has 18 residues. Per germline, CDR1 LGHNA and CDR2 YSLEER. The CDR3 DNA is TGCGCCAGCAGCCAAGCGGGTCCCGGACAGAGGAAAGGGGATACGCAGTATTTT. Protein sequence: CASSQAGPGQRKGDTQYF.

The chain carries TRBV27 and TRBJ2-1; 9 bases agree with TRBD2. Germline lookup yields CDR1 MNHEY and CDR2 SMNVEV (reference sequence). After removal of 2 bases from V and 6 bases from J, the junction contained 14 bases not matched to a gene. This CDR3 spans 18 amino acids. For the CDR3, the DNA is TGTGCCAGCAGTTTAGGACCGGGACTAGCTGTTGACGGCAATGAGCAGTTCTTC. Protein product: CASSLGPGLAVDGNEQFF.

This chain links TRBV6-5 with TRBJ2-3, with 9 bases lining up with TRBD1. Per germline, CDR1 MNHEY and CDR2 SVGAGI. V was pared by 4 bases and J by 2 bases, with 4 bases of the junction left unmatched. This CDR3 is 15 amino acids long. The CDR3 spells CASSSDRGFTDTQYF. The CDR3 DNA reads TGTGCCAGCAGTTCGGACAGGGGCTTCACAGATACGCAGTATTTT.

The table lists this clonotype with many counts. CDR3 amino acids: CASSADRGQETQYF. The CDR3 region has the DNA TGTGCCAGCTCCGCGGACAGGGGGCAAGAGACCCAGTACTTC. The gene calls are TRBV25-1 and TRBJ2-5; TRBD1 aligns across 10 bases. The CDR3 consists of 14 residues. V was pared by 8 bases and J by 2 bases, with 5 bases of the junction left unmatched. CDR1 and CDR2 (germline): MGHDK, SYGVNS.

The rearrangement uses TRBV5-5 and TRBJ2-2, with D possibly matching TRBD1 (6 bases). Per germline, CDR1 SGHKS and CDR2 YYEKEE (reference sequence). Between the trimmed V and J ends, which lost 4 bases and 4 bases, there was a span of 14 bases. The CDR3 contains 15 residues. Written as DNA, the CDR3 is TGTGCCAGCAGCACCACCGGGACACTCACCGGGGAGCTGTTTTTT. The encoded protein is CASSTTGTLTGELFF. Together with reference TRBV5-5 and TRBJ2-2, the CDR3 gives the full variable domain: DAGVTQSPTHLIKTRGQQVTLRCSPISGHKSVSWYQQVLGQGPQFIFQYYEKEERGRGNFPDRFSARQFPNYSSELNVNALLLGDSALYLCASSTTGTLTGELFFGEGSRLTVL.

This clonotype was picked up a small number of times. This chain connects TRBV12-3 or TRBV12-4 to TRBJ2-1; D not resolved. Trimming took off 5 bases at V and 3 bases at J, with 8 bases between the two ends. The CDR3 sequence is 13 residues long. The CDR3 region has the DNA TGTGCCAGCAGTACACTGGTCTACAATGAGCAGTTCTTC. It yields the protein CASSTLVYNEQFF.

V and J are TRBV28 and TRBJ1-1; no reliable D call. The CDR3 sequence is 14 residues long. Germline V gene lookup returns CDR1 MDHEN and CDR2 SYDVKM. V was pared by 2 bases and J by 0 bases, with 7 bases between. The DNA of the CDR3 is TGTGCCAGCAGTTTACCGGGAATGAACACTGAAGCTTTCTTT. Amino acid sequence: CASSLPGMNTEAFF.

CDR3 protein: CASSWSGTDTQYF. CDR3 in DNA: TGTGCCAGCAGCTGGAGCGGTACAGATACGCAGTATTTT. The chain carries TRBV7-2 and TRBJ2-3, with D maybe TRBD2 (5 bases). The V and J ends lost 4 bases and 3 bases respectively, with 8 bases between them. Germline-derived CDR1 and CDR2 are SGHTA and FQGNSA. The CDR3 consists of 13 residues.

The chain combines TRBV6-5 with TRBJ2-2; D unresolved. V lost 0 bases and J lost 4, with 15 bases in between. The V gene's germline CDR1 is MNHEY and CDR2 SVGAGI. The CDR3 totals 17 residues. CDR3 loop: CASSYSDQSPITGELFF. CDR3 sequence (DNA): TGTGCCAGCAGTTACTCGGACCAATCCCCCATCACCGGGGAGCTGTTTTTT.

The chain has TRBV19 and TRBJ1-5, with TRBD1 as a possible D gene (5 bases). The ends were cut back, 4 bases at V and 5 bases at J, with 18 bases in the middle. CDR3 length: 16 residues. Germline CDR1 and CDR2: LNHDA and SQIVND (reference sequence). In nucleotides, the CDR3 is TGTGCCAGTAGTACCAACGACAGATCTAACGATCAGCCCCAGCATTTT. It is translated as CASSTNDRSNDQPQHF.

The chain employs TRBV4-1 and TRBJ1-6; D call uncertain. The CDR3 runs 15 residues. Germline CDR1 is MGHRA and CDR2 is YSYEKL. V lost 4 bases and J 12 bases, leaving 19 bases between the germline ends. As DNA, the CDR3 is TGCGCCAGCAGCCGAGGAGACACCCAAGGGAAACCCCTCCACTTT. Translating gives CASSRGDTQGKPLHF.